This is a list of T cell receptor beta chains from one sample in a study of CD8 T cells in Susac syndrome. MiXCR was run by TCRdb on the immunoSEQ multiplex PCR reads, yielding one entry per CDR3 protein. The sample yields approximately 120,000 distinct CDR3 sequences, about 90% seen once. The sample taken for sequencing was CD8+ T cells from PBMCs. The receptors derive from a human donor in good health. The CDR3 runs from the conserved cysteine through the conserved F or W. The D gene is left open where the match is weak. Some rows mark clone size as missing; the rest say once, few, many or name a class of expanded clone.

v_gene	j_gene	abundance	len	d_gene	CDR3aa	CDR3nt
TRBV14	TRBJ1-6	once	13	.	CASSRNRDSPLHF	TGTGCCAGCAGCCGGAACAGGGATTCACCCCTCCACTTT
TRBV7-2	TRBJ1-2	once	13	TRBD1	CASSSTGGLGYTF	TGTGCCAGCAGCTCAACAGGGGGCCTTGGCTACACCTTC
TRBV6-6	TRBJ2-1	.	14	TRBD2	CASILAGVYNEQFF	TGTGCCAGCATCCTAGCGGGGGTCTACAATGAGCAGTTCTTC
TRBV4-2	TRBJ2-7	.	14	TRBD1	CASSRPGQTYEQYF	TGTGCCAGCAGCCGACCGGGACAGACCTACGAGCAGTACTTC
TRBV9	TRBJ2-1	.	13	.	CASSVSGFSEQFF	TGTGCCAGCAGCGTATCCGGGTTTAGTGAGCAGTTCTTC
TRBV14	TRBJ2-5	.	13	.	CASSQLSLETQYF	TGTGCCAGCAGCCAACTGAGCCTGGAGACCCAGTACTTC
TRBV20-1	TRBJ2-5	once	14	.	CSAQTRDTKETQYF	TGCAGTGCCCAGACCCGGGACACAAAAGAGACCCAGTACTTC
TRBV28	TRBJ2-2	.	13	.	CAGGGANTGELFF	TGTGCGGGGGGCGGGGCGAACACCGGGGAGCTGTTTTTT
TRBV4-3	TRBJ2-3	.	16	TRBD2	CASSQTTSGPTDTQYF	TGCGCCAGCAGCCAGACGACTAGCGGACCGACAGATACGCAGTATTTT
TRBV20-1	TRBJ1-5	.	15	TRBD1	CSAPGGRGHRQPQHF	TGCAGTGCCCCCGGGGGCAGGGGGCATCGGCAGCCCCAGCATTTT
TRBV20-1	TRBJ1-1	.	13	.	CSARTDGNTEAFF	TGCAGTGCTCGGACGGACGGGAACACTGAAGCTTTCTTT
TRBV7-2	TRBJ2-7	.	14	.	CASSLRSERHEQYF	TGTGCCAGCAGCTTACGGTCAGAGAGGCACGAGCAGTACTTC
TRBV7-9	TRBJ2-7	.	12	.	CANSLVGDEQYF	TGTGCCAACAGCTTAGTGGGGGACGAGCAGTACTTC
TRBV27	TRBJ2-7	.	14	.	CASSLLAGTYEQYF	TGTGCCAGCAGTTTATTGGCAGGTACCTACGAGCAGTACTTC
TRBV7-8	TRBJ1-2	.	14	.	CASRPGRRGYGYTF	TGTGCCAGCAGGCCAGGACGGCGGGGCTATGGCTACACCTTC
TRBV30	TRBJ2-1	.	16	TRBD2	CAWTPRASGRASEQFF	TGTGCCTGGACCCCTCGGGCAAGCGGGAGGGCCAGTGAGCAGTTCTTC
TRBV20-1	TRBJ1-5	.	14	.	CSARSGAINQPQHF	TGCAGTGCTAGAAGCGGGGCCATCAATCAGCCCCAGCATTTT
TRBV7-9	TRBJ2-1	.	17	TRBD2	CASSFDVLAVSYNEQFF	TGTGCCAGCAGCTTCGATGTGCTAGCGGTATCCTACAATGAGCAGTTCTTC
TRBV5-1	TRBJ2-7	.	15	.	CASSLTRPGAYEQYF	TGCGCCAGCAGCTTGACCAGGCCTGGGGCCTACGAGCAGTACTTC
TRBV16	TRBJ1-2	.	14	.	CASSQSTGEDGYTF	TGTGCCAGCAGCCAATCAACCGGGGAGGATGGCTACACCTTC
TRBV5-5	TRBJ1-1	.	14	.	CASSFVTGNTEAFF	TGTGCCAGCAGCTTTGTGACCGGGAACACTGAAGCTTTCTTT
TRBV5-1	TRBJ2-1	.	14	TRBD2	CASSLGSSGRVQFF	TGCGCCAGCAGCTTGGGATCTAGCGGGAGGGTGCAGTTCTTC
TRBV5-4	TRBJ1-1	.	15	.	CASSLGTAMNTEAFF	TGTGCCAGCAGCCTGGGGACGGCAATGAACACTGAAGCTTTCTTT
TRBV7-3	TRBJ2-3	.	15	TRBD2	CASSLRGRASDTQYF	TGTGCCAGCAGCTTACGAGGGAGGGCCTCAGATACGCAGTATTTT
TRBV2	TRBJ2-7	.	13	.	CASNAGYIYEQYF	TGTGCCAGCAACGCGGGATACATCTACGAGCAGTACTTC
TRBV7-9	TRBJ1-1	.	16	TRBD1	CASSLGLGQGNGEAFF	TGTGCCAGCAGCTTGGGGCTTGGACAGGGGAATGGTGAAGCTTTCTTT
TRBV20-1	TRBJ1-5	.	14	.	CSALRGVSNQPQHF	TGCAGTGCTCTTCGAGGGGTTAGCAATCAGCCCCAGCATTTT
TRBV4-3	TRBJ2-4	.	18	TRBD2	CASSQAGASGSFGNIQYF	TGCGCCAGCAGCCAAGCCGGGGCTAGCGGGAGTTTTGGAAACATTCAGTACTTC
TRBV6-2/TRBV6-3	TRBJ1-1	.	14	TRBD1	CASSHRGRGTEAFF	TGTGCCAGCAGCCACAGGGGTAGGGGCACTGAAGCTTTCTTT
TRBV4-2	TRBJ1-6	.	16	TRBD1	CASSQDQTGSSSPLHF	TGTGCCAGCAGCCAAGATCAGACAGGGTCAAGTTCACCCCTCCACTTT
TRBV7-2	TRBJ2-3	.	15	.	CASNRAESFTDTQYF	TGTGCCAGCAACCGGGCGGAATCCTTCACAGATACGCAGTATTTT
TRBV28	TRBJ2-7	.	12	.	CASSWRGDEQYF	TGTGCCAGCAGTTGGAGAGGCGACGAGCAGTACTTC
TRBV4-1	TRBJ2-7	.	16	.	CASSHQSTPWGYEQYF	TGCGCCAGCAGCCACCAATCGACGCCCTGGGGTTACGAGCAGTACTTC
TRBV5-6	TRBJ2-1	once	15	.	CASSLEQTFYNEQFF	TGTGCCAGCAGCTTGGAACAAACCTTCTACAATGAGCAGTTCTTC
TRBV7-9	TRBJ2-7	few	13	TRBD1	CASSLVGGDEQYF	TGTGCCAGCAGCTTGGTAGGGGGCGACGAGCAGTACTTC
TRBV5-1	TRBJ1-2	.	14	TRBD1	CASSTPGTVDGYTF	TGCGCCAGCAGCACCCCCGGGACAGTGGATGGCTACACCTTC
TRBV2	TRBJ2-3	.	16	TRBD2	CASSQRAGGRTDTQYF	TGTGCCAGCTCCCAGAGGGCGGGAGGTCGCACAGATACGCAGTATTTT
TRBV5-1	TRBJ1-4	.	14	.	CASSLTSTNEKLFF	TGCGCCAGCAGCTTGACTTCAACTAATGAAAAACTGTTTTTT
TRBV12-3/TRBV12-4	TRBJ2-7	.	15	.	CASRLETGQGTEQYF	TGTGCCAGCAGGTTGGAGACCGGGCAGGGGACCGAGCAGTACTTC
TRBV4-2	TRBJ1-6	.	14	.	CASSPGGYNSPLHF	TGTGCCAGCAGTCCCGGCGGATATAATTCACCCCTCCACTTT
TRBV3-1	TRBJ2-1	.	17	TRBD2	CASSHPLSGRGYNEQFF	TGTGCCAGCAGCCACCCACTTAGCGGGAGGGGATACAATGAGCAGTTCTTC
TRBV7-9	TRBJ2-2	.	18	.	CASSFSRFGTPNTGELFF	TGTGCCAGCAGCTTCTCGAGGTTTGGGACCCCGAACACCGGGGAGCTGTTTTTT
TRBV6-2/TRBV6-3	TRBJ1-2	.	14	.	CASSYSGPGDGYTF	TGTGCCAGCAGTTACTCCGGTCCGGGCGATGGCTACACCTTC
TRBV19	TRBJ1-1	.	11	.	CASYTLNEAFF	TGTGCCAGTTATACCCTAAACGAAGCTTTCTTT
TRBV7-8	TRBJ2-1	.	15	.	CASSLEVLSYNEQFF	TGTGCCAGCAGCCTGGAGGTCCTCTCCTACAATGAGCAGTTCTTC